This TCR beta chain is from a study of blood T cell repertoires in COVID-19. In the study overall: Sources were T cells, B-cell-depleted T cells, or PBMCs; the material itself was cDNA or gDNA.

In the study's own analysis: Nucleated cell counts were estimated from reference gene primer amplification. TCRdb's copy holds only in-frame clones and misses some; the assay was immunoSEQ multiplex PCR. The DNA gave D and trimming, while V, J and clone size come from that table. The data hold around 69,000 clones, with 81% observed a single time. The germline gives CDR1 GTSNPN, CDR2 SVGIG (reference sequence). Trimming pared 0 bases from V and 2 bases from J, leaving 11 bases between. This CDR3 is built from 14 residues. The chain has TRBV30 and TRBJ2-7, with D perhaps matching TRBD1 (5 bases). Sequences were obtained from peripheral blood. The TCR was taken from a woman in her 70s with acute or convalescent COVID-19. CDR3 nucleotides: TGTGCCTGGAGTGTAAGAGACAGCACCTACGAGCAGTACTTC. Encoded protein: CAWSVRDSTYEQYF. Variable domain in full (rest from reference TRBV30 and TRBJ2-7): SQTIHQWPATLVQPVGSPLSLECTVEGTSNPNLYWYRQAAGRGLQLLFYSVGIGQISSEVPQNLSASRPQDRQFILSSKKLLLSDSGFYLCAWSVRDSTYEQYFGPGTRLTVT.